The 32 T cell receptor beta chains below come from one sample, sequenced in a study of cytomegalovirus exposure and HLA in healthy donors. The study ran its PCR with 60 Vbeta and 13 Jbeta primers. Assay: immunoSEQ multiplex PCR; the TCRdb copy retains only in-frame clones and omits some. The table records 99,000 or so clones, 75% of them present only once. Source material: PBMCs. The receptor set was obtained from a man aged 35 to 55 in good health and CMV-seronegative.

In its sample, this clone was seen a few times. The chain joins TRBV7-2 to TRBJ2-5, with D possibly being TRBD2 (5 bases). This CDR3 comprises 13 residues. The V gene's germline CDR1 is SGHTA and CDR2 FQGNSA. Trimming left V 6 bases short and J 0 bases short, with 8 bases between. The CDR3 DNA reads TGTGCCAGCAGGGTAGCGAACCAAGAGACCCAGTACTTC. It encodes CASRVANQETQYF.

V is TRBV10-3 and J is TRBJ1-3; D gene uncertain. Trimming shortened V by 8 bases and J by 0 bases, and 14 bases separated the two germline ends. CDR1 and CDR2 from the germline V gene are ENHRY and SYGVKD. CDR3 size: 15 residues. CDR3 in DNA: TGTGCCATCGGGTCCCCGGGGTTCTCTGGAAACACCATATATTTT. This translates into CAIGSPGFSGNTIYF.

CDR3 sequence (DNA): TGTGCCAGCAGCCCCCGCGGAGCGATTTCCGGGGAGCTGTTTTTT. This codes for CASSPRGAISGELFF. The rearrangement uses TRBV7-6 and TRBJ2-2, with D uncertain. The CDR3 runs 15 residues. The V gene lost 5 bases and the J gene lost 6 bases, with 16 bases spanning the gap. Germline V CDR1 and CDR2: SGHVS, FNYEAQ.

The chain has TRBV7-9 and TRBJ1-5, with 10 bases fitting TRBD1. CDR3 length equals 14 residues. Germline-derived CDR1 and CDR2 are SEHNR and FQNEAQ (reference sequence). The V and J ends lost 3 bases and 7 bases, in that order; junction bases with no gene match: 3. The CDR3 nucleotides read TGTGCCAGCAGCTTGGGGACAGGGGAACAGCCCCAGCATTTT. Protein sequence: CASSLGTGEQPQHF.

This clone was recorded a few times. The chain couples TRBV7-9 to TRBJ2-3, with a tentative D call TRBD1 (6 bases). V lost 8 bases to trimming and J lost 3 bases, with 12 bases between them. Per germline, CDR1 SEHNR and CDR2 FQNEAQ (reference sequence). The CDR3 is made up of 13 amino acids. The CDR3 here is CASQGSETDTQYF. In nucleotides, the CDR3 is TGTGCCAGCCAGGGGTCAGAAACAGATACGCAGTATTTT.

The CDR3 DNA reads as TGTGCCAGCAGTTACGGGGGAGGGTACTCACCCCTCCACTTT. Translated: CASSYGGGYSPLHF. This rearrangement joins TRBV6-5 to TRBJ1-6; D is perhaps TRBD1 (5 bases). V was pared by 2 bases and J by 10 bases, with 12 bases between. Per the germline V gene, CDR1 is MNHEY and CDR2 is SVGAGI. The CDR3 covers 14 residues.

The CDR3 sequence is CASAQTGTGNTIYF. Written as DNA, the CDR3 is TGTGCTAGTGCCCAAACAGGGACCGGAAACACCATATATTTT. This rearrangement joins TRBV12-5 to TRBJ1-3, with D perhaps TRBD1 (6 bases). In germline, CDR1 is LGHNT, CDR2 FRNRAP. V dropped 7 bases and J dropped 4 bases, with 14 bases sitting between them. CDR3 size: 14 residues.

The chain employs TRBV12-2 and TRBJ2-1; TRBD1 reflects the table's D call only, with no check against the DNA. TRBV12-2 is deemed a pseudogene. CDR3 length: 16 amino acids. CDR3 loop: CASRPRHLLRFNEQFF. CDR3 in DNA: TGTGCAAGTCGCCCCCGACATCTACTTCGGTTCAATGAGCAGTTCTTC.

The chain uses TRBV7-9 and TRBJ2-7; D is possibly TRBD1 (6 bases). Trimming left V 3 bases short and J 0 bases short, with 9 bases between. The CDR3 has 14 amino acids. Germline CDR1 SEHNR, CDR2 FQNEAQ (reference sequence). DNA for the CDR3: TGTGCCAGCAGCTTTACAGGGAGCTCCTACGAGCAGTACTTC. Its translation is CASSFTGSSYEQYF.

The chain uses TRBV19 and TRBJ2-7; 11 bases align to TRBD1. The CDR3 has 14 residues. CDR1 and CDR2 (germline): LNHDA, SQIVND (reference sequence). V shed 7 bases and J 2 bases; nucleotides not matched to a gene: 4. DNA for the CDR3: TGTGCCAGTACCCCGGGACAGGGGGCCTACGAGCAGTACTTC. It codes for CASTPGQGAYEQYF.

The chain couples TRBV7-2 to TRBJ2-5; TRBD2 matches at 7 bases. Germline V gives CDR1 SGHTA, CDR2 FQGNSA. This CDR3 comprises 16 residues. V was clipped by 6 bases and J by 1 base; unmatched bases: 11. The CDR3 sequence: CASRIYSGSTQETQYF. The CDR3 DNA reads TGTGCCAGCAGAATTTATAGCGGGTCTACCCAAGAGACCCAGTACTTC.

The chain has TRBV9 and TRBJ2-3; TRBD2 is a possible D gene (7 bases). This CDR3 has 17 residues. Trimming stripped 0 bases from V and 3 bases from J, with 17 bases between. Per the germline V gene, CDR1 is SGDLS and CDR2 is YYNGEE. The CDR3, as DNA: TGTGCCAGCAGCGTAGTGGGGTTAGGGGGGGCTACAGATACGCAGTATTTT. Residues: CASSVVGLGGATDTQYF. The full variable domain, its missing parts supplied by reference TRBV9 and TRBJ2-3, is DSGVTQTPKHLITATGQRVTLRCSPRSGDLSVYWYQQSLDQGLQFLIQYYNGEERAKGNILERFSAQQFPDLHSELNLSSLELGDSALYFCASSVVGLGGATDTQYFGPGTRLTVL.

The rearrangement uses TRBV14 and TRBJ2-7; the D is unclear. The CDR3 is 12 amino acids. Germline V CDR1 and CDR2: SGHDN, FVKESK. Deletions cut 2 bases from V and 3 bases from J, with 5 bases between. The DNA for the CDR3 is TGTGCCAGCAGCCAAAACAGCTACGAGCAGTACTTC. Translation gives CASSQNSYEQYF.

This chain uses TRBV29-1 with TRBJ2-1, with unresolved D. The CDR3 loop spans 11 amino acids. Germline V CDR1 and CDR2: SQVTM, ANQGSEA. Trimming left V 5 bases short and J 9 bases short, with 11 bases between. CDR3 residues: CSVLYLGEQFF. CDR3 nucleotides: TGCAGCGTTCTATATCTTGGTGAGCAGTTCTTC.

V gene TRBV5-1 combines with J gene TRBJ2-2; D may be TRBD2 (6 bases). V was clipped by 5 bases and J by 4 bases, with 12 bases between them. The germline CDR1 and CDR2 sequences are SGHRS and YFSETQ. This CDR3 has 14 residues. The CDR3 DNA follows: TGCGCCAGCAGGCCGGGGGATTTCACCGGGGAGCTGTTTTTT. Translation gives CASRPGDFTGELFF.

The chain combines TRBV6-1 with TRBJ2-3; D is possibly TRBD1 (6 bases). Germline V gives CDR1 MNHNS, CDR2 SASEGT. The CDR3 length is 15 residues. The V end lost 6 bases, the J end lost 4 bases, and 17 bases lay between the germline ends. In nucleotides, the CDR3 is TGTGCCAGCAGCCTAACAGGGTTTGGTTCAGATACGCAGTATTTT. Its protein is CASSLTGFGSDTQYF.

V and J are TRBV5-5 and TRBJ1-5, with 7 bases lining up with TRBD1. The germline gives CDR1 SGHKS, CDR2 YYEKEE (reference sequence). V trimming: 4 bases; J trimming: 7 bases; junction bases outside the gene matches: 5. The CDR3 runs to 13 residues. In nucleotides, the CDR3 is TGTGCCAGCAGCAAACAGGGGTACCAGCCCCAGCATTTT. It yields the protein CASSKQGYQPQHF. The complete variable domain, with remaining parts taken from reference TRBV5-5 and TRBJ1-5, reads DAGVTQSPTHLIKTRGQQVTLRCSPISGHKSVSWYQQVLGQGPQFIFQYYEKEERGRGNFPDRFSARQFPNYSSELNVNALLLGDSALYLCASSKQGYQPQHFGDGTRLSIL.

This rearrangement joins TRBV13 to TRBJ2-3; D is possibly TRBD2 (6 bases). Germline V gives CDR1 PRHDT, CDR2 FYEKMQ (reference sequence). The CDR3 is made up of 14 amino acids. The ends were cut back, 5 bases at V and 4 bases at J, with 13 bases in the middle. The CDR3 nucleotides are TGTGCCAGCAGCCCCAGGAGGGAGGCAGATACGCAGTATTTT. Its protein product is CASSPRREADTQYF.

The CDR3 here is CASSVLAGITDTQYF. The CDR3 coding sequence is TGTGCCAGCAGTGTACTAGCGGGGATAACAGATACGCAGTATTTT. This chain connects TRBV28 to TRBJ2-3; 10 nucleotides agree with TRBD2. Germline values: CDR1 MDHEN, CDR2 SYDVKM. CDR3 length equals 15 residues. The junction had 5 bases not matched to a gene; V was cut back by 5 bases and J by 3 bases.

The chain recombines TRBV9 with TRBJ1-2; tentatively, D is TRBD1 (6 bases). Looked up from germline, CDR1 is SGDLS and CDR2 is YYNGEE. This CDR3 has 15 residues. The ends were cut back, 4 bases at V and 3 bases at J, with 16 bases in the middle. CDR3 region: CASSSQLDSYYGYTF. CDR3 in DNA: TGTGCCAGCAGCTCGCAATTGGACAGTTACTATGGCTACACCTTC.

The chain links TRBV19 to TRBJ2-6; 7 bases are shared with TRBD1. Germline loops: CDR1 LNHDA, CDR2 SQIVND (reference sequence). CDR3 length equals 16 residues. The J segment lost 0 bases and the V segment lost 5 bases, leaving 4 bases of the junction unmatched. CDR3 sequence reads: CASSSDRTSGANVLTF. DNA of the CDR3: TGTGCCAGTAGTTCGGACAGGACCTCTGGGGCCAACGTCCTGACTTTC.

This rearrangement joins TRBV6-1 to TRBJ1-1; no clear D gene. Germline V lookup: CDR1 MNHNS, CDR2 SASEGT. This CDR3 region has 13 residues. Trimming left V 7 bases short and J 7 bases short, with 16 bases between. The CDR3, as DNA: TGTGCCAGCAATCTGGCCCTGACACTTGAAGCTTTCTTT. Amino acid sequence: CASNLALTLEAFF.

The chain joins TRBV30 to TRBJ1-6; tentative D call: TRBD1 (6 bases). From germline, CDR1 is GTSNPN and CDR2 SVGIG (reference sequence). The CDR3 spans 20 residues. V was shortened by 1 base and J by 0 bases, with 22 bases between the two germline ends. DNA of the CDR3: TGTGCCTGGAGTGGCTCCCCCTCTACAGGGATTAGCTCCTATAATTCACCCCTCCACTTT. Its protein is CAWSGSPSTGISSYNSPLHF.

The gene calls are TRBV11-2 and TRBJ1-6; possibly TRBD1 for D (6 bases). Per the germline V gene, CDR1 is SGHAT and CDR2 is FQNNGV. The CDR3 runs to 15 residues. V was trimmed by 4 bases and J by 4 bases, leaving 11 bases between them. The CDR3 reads CASSSGQIYNSPLHF. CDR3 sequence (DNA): TGTGCCAGCAGCTCTGGACAGATTTATAATTCACCCCTCCACTTT. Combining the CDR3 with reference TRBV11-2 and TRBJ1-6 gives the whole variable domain EAGVAQSPRYKIIEKRQSVAFWCNPISGHATLYWYQQILGQGPKLLIQFQNNGVVDDSQLPKDRFSAERLKGVDSTLKIQPAKLEDSAVYLCASSSGQIYNSPLHFGNGTRLTVT.

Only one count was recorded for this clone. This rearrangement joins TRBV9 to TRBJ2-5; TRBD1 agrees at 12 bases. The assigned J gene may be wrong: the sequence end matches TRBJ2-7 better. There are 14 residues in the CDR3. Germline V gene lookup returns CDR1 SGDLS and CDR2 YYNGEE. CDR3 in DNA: TGTGCCAGCAGCGTGGGGGGACAGGGGGCCGAGCAGTACTTC. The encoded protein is CASSVGGQGAEQYF.

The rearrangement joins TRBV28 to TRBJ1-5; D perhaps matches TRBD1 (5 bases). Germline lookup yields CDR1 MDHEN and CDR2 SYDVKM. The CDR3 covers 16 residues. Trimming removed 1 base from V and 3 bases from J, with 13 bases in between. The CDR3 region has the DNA TGTGCCAGCAGTTTATCTATACTGGACATCAATCAGCCCCAGCATTTT. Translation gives CASSLSILDINQPQHF. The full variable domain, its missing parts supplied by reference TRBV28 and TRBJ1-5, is DVKVTQSSRYLVKRTGEKVFLECVQDMDHENMFWYRQDPGLGLRLIYFSYDVKMKEKGDIPEGYSVSREKKERFSLILESASTNQTSMYLCASSLSILDINQPQHFGDGTRLSIL.

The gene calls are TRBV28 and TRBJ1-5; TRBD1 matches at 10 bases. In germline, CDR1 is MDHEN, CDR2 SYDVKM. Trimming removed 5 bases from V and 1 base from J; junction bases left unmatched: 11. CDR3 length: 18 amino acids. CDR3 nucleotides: TGTGCCAGCAGTCTACGACGACAGGGGGCGCGGAGCAATCAGCCCCAGCATTTT. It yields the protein CASSLRRQGARSNQPQHF.

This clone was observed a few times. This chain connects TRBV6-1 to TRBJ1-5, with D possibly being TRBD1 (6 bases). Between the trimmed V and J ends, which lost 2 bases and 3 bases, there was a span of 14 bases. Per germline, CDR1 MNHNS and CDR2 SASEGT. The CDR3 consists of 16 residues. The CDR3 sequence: CASSESGRGFNQPQHF. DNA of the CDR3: TGTGCCAGCAGTGAATCGGGCAGGGGCTTCAATCAGCCCCAGCATTTT.

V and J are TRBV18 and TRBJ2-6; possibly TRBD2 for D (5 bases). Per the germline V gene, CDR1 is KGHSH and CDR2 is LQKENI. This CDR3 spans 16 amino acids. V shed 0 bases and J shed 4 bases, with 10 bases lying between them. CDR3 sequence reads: CASSPPSGVGANVLTF. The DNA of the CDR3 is TGTGCCAGCTCACCACCATCCGGGGTAGGGGCCAACGTCCTGACTTTC. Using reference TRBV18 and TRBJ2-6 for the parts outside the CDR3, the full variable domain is NAGVMQNPRHLVRRRGQEARLRCSPMKGHSHVYWYRQLPEEGLKFMVYLQKENIIDESGMPKERFSAEFPKEGPSILRIQQVVRGDSAAYFCASSPPSGVGANVLTFGAGSRLTVL.

CDR3 loop: CASSPSPYEQYF. CDR3 nucleotides: TGTGCCAGCAGTCCTTCCCCCTACGAGCAGTACTTC. The V and J genes are TRBV9 and TRBJ2-5; no clear D gene. The better agreement between TRBJ2-7 and the DNA end casts doubt on the J call. The germline gives CDR1 SGDLS, CDR2 YYNGEE. The CDR3 length is 12 residues.

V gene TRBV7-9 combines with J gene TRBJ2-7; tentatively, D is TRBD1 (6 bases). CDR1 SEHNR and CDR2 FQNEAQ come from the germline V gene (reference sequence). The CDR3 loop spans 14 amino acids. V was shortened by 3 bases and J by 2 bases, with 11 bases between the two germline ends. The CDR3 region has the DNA TGTGCCAGCAGCTTGCCAGGACAGACCTACGAGCAGTACTTC. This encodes CASSLPGQTYEQYF.

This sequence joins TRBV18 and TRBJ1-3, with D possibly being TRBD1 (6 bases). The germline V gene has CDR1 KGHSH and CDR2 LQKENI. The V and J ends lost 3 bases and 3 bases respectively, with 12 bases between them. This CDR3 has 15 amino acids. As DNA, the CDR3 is TGTGCCAGCTCACCCCGGGGGGCGAGTGGAAACACCATATATTTT. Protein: CASSPRGASGNTIYF. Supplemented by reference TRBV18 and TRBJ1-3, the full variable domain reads NAGVMQNPRHLVRRRGQEARLRCSPMKGHSHVYWYRQLPEEGLKFMVYLQKENIIDESGMPKERFSAEFPKEGPSILRIQQVVRGDSAAYFCASSPRGASGNTIYFGEGSWLTVV.